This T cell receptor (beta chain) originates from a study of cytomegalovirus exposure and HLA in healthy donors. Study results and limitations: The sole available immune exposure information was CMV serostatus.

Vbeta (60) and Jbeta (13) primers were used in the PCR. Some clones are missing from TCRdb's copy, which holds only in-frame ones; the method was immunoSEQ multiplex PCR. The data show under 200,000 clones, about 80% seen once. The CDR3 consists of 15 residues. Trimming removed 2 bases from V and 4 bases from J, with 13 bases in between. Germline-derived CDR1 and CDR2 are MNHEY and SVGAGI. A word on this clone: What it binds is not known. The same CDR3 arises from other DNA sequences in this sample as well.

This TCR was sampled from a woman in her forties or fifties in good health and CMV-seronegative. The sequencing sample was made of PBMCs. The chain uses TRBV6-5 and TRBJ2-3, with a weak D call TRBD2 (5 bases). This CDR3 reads CASSYEGSIADTQYF. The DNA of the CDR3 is TGTGCCAGCAGTTACGAGGGTTCTATTGCAGATACGCAGTATTTT.